There are a few counts of the clone carrying this T cell receptor (beta chain). Its antigen is not identified. These data originate in a study of T cell repertoires in cytomegalovirus infection. At the level of the study: Matching HLA type and CMV infection were both indicated by public TCR beta signatures.

TCRdb analysed the reads with MiXCR anew, one entry per CDR3 protein. The sample holds 250,000 to 300,000 distinct CDR3 sequences, about 25% seen once. Germline assignment: CDR1 MNHNY and CDR2 SVGAGI (reference sequence). The CDR3 loop spans 11 amino acids. Trimming shortened V by 5 bases and J by 4 bases, and 6 bases separated the two germline ends. General observations from the study: Ex vivo responses were dominated by HLA-C-restricted CMV-specific TCR beta clonotypes.

This chain uses TRBV6-6 with TRBJ2-7, with D possibly being TRBD2 (5 bases). The receptor comes from a human donor in good health (CMV status not recorded). Some clones in this sample may be carry-over from other donors' samples. The sequenced sample was PBMCs. The CDR3 DNA is TGTGCCAGCAGTAGGGAGTACGAGCAGTACTTC. Encoded protein: CASSREYEQYF.